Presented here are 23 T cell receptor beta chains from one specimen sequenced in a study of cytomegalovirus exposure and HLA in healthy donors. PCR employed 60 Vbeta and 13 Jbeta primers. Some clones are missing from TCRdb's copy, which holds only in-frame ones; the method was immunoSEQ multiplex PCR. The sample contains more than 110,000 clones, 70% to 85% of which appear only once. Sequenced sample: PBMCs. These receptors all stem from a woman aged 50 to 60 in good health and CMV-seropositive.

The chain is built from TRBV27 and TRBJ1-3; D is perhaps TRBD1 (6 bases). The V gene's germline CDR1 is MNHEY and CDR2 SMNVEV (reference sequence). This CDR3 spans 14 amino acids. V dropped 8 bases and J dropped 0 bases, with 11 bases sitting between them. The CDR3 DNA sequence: TGTGCCAGCGGAACAGGGAGCTCTGGAAACACCATATATTTT. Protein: CASGTGSSGNTIYF.

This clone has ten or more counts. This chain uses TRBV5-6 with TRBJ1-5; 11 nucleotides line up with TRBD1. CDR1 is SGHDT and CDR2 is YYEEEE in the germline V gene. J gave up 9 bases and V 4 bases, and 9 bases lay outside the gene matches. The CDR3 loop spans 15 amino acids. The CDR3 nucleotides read TGTGCCAGCAGCCCGGGACAGGGGGTCGATTGGCCCCAGCATTTT. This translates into CASSPGQGVDWPQHF.

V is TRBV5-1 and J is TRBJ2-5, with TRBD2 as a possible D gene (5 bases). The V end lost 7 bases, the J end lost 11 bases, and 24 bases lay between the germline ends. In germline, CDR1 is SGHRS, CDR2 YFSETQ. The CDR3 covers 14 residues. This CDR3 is CASARAAPNNEQYF. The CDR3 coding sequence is TGCGCCAGCGCGAGGGCGGCCCCGAATAATGAGCAGTACTTC.

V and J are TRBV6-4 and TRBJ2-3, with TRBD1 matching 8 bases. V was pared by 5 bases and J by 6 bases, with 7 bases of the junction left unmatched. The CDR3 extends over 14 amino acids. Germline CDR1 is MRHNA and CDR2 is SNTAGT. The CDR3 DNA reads TGTGCCAGCAGTACCGCCAGGGGGCCGGATACGCAGTATTTT. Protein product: CASSTARGPDTQYF.

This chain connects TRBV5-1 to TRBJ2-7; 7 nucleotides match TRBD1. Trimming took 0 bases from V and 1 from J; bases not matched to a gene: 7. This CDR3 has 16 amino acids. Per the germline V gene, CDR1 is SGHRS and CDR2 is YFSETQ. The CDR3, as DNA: TGCGCCAGCAGCTTGGGCCCCACAGGGGTGTCCTACGAGCAGTACTTC. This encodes CASSLGPTGVSYEQYF. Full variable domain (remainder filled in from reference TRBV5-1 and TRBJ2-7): KAGVTQTPRYLIKTRGQQVTLSCSPISGHRSVSWYQQTPGQGLQFLFEYFSETQRNKGNFPGRFSGRQFSNSRSEMNVSTLELGDSALYLCASSLGPTGVSYEQYFGPGTRLTVT.

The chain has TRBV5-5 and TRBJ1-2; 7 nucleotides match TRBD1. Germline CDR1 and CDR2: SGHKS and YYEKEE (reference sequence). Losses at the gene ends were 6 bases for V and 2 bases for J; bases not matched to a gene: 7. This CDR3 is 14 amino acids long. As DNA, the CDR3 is TGTGCCAGCAAGGGACAGACGGCAAACTATGGCTACACCTTC. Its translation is CASKGQTANYGYTF.

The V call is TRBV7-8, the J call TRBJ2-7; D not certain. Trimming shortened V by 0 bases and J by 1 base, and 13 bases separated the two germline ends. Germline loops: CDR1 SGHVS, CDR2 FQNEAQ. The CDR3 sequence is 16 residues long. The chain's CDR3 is CASSLARQVPSYEQYF. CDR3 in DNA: TGTGCCAGCAGCTTAGCAAGGCAGGTCCCTTCCTACGAGCAGTACTTC.

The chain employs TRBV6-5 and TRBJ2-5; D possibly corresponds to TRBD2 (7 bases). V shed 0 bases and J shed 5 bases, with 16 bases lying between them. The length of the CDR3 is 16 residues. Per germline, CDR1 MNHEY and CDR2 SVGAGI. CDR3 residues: CASSYSFSGGRETQYF. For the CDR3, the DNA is TGTGCCAGCAGTTACTCGTTCTCGGGGGGCCGGGAGACCCAGTACTTC.

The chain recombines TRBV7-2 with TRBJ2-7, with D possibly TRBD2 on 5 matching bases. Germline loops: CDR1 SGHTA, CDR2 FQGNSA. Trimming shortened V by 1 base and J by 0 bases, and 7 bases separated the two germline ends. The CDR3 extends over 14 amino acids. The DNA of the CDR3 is TGTGCCAGCAGCTTAGAGAGGGACTCCTACGAGCAGTACTTC. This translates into CASSLERDSYEQYF.

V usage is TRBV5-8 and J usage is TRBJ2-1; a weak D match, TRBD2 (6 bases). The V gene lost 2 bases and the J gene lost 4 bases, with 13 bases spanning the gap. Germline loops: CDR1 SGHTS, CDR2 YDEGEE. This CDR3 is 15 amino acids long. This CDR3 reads CASSFPGLQYNEQFF. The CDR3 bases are TGTGCCAGCAGCTTCCCGGGACTTCAGTACAATGAGCAGTTCTTC.

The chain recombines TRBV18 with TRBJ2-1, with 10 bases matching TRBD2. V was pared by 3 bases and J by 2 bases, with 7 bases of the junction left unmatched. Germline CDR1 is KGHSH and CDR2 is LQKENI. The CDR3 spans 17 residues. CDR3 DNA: TGTGCCAGCTCACCTCCAAGCGGGGGGGGTACCTACAATGAGCAGTTCTTC. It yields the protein CASSPPSGGGTYNEQFF.

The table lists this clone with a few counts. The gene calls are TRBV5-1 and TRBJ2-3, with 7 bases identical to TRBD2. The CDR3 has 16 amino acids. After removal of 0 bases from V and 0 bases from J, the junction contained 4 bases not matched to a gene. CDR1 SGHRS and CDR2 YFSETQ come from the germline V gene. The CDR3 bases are TGCGCCAGCAGCTTGGGACTAGCTTTCAGCACAGATACGCAGTATTTT. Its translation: CASSLGLAFSTDTQYF.

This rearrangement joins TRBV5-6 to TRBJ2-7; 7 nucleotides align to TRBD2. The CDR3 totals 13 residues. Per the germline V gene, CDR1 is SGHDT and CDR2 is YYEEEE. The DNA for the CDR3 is TGTGCCAGCAGCTTGGATCTGGGACTACTTATTGAAGTC. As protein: CASSLDLGLLIEV.

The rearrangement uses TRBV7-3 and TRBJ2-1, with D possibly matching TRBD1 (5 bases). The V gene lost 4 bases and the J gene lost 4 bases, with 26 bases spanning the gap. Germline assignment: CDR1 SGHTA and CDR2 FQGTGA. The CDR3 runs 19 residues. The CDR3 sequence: CASSYDPRLWGLQYNEQFF. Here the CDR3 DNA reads TGTGCCAGCAGCTACGACCCAAGACTTTGGGGCCTACAGTACAATGAGCAGTTCTTC.

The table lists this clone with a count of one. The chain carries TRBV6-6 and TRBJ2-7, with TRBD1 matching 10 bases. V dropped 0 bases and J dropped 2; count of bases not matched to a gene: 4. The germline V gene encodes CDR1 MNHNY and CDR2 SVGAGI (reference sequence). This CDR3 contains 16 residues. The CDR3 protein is CASSYSRDRGTYEQYF. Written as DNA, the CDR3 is TGTGCCAGCAGTTACTCTCGGGACAGGGGAACCTACGAGCAGTACTTC.

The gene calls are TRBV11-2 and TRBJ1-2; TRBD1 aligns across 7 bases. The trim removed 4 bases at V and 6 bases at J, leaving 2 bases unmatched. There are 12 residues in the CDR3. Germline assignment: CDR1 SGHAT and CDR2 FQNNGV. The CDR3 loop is CASSYTGDGYTF. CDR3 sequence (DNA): TGTGCCAGCAGCTACACAGGGGATGGCTACACCTTC.

CDR3 residues: CASSTQGETRWEQYF. The CDR3 DNA sequence: TGTGCCAGCAGTACGCAGGGTGAAACCCGCTGGGAGCAGTACTTC. V and J are TRBV28 and TRBJ2-7; tentative D call: TRBD1 (5 bases). The CDR3 totals 15 residues. The germline V gene encodes CDR1 MDHEN and CDR2 SYDVKM. Trimming left V 5 bases short and J 7 bases short, with 21 bases between.

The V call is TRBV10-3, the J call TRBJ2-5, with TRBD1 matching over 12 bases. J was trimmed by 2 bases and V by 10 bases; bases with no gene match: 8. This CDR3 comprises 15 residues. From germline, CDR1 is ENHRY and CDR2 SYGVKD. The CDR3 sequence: CATNSGQGAQETQYF. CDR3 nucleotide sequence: TGTGCCACCAACTCGGGACAGGGGGCTCAAGAGACCCAGTACTTC.

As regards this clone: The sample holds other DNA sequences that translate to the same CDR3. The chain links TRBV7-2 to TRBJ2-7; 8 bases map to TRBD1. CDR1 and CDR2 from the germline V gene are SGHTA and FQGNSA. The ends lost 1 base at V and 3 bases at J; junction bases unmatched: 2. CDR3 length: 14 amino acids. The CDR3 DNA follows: TGTGCCAGCAGCTTAGGACAGGGGAACTACGAGCAGTACTTC. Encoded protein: CASSLGQGNYEQYF.

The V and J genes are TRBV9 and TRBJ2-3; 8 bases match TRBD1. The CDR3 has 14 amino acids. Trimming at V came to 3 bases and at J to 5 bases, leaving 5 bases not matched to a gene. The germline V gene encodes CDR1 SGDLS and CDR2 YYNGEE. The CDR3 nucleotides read TGTGCCAGCAGCGGGACTACAGGGGGAGATACGCAGTATTTT. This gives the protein CASSGTTGGDTQYF.

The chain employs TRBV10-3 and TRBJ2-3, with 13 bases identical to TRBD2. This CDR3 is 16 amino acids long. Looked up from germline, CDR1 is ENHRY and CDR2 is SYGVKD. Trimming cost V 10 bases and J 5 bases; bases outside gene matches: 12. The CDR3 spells CATEKPGLAGLDTQYF. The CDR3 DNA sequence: TGTGCCACCGAAAAGCCGGGACTAGCGGGGTTAGATACGCAGTATTTT.

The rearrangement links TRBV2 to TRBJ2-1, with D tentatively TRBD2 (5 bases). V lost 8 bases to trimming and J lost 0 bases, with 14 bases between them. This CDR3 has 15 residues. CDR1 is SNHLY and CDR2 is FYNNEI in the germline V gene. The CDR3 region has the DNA TGTGCCAGCTCCCGTGTCGCGGGCTCCTACAATGAGCAGTTCTTC. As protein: CASSRVAGSYNEQFF.

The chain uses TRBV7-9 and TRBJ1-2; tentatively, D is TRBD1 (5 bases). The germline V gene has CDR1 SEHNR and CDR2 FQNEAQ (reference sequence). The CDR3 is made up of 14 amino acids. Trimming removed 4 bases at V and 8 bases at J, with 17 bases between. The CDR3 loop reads CASSSWGELGGYTF. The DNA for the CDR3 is TGTGCCAGCAGCTCGTGGGGGGAATTAGGCGGCTACACCTTC.